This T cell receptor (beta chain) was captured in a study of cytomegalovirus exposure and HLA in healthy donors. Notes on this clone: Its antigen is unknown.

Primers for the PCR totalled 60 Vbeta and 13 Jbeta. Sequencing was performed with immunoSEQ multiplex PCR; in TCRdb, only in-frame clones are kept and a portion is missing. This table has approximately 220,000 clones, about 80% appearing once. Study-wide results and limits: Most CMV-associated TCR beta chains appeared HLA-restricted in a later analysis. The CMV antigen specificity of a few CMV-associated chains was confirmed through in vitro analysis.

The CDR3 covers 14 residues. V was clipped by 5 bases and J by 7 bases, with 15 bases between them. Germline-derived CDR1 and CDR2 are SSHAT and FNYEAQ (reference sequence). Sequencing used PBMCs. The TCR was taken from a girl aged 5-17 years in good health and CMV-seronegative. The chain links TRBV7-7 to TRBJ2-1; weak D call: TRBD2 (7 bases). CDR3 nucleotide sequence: TGTGCCAGCAGCACGCCGCGGGGGCCGAATGAGCAGTTCTTC. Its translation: CASSTPRGPNEQFF.